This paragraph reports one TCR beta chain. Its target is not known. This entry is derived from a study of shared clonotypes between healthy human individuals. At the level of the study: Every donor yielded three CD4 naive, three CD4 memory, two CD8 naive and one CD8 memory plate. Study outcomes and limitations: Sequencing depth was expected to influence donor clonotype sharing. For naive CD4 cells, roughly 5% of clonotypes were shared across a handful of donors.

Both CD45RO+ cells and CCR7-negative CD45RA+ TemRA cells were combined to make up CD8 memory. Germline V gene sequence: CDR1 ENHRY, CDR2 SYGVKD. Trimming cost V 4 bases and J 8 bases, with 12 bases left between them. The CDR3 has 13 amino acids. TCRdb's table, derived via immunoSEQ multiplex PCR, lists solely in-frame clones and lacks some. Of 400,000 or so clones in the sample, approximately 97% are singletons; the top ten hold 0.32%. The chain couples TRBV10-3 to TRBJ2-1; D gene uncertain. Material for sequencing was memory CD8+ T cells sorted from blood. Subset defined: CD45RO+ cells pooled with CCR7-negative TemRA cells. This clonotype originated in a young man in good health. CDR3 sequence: CAISGVLQYEQFF. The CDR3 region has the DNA TGTGCCATCAGTGGGGTCCTACAATATGAGCAGTTCTTC.